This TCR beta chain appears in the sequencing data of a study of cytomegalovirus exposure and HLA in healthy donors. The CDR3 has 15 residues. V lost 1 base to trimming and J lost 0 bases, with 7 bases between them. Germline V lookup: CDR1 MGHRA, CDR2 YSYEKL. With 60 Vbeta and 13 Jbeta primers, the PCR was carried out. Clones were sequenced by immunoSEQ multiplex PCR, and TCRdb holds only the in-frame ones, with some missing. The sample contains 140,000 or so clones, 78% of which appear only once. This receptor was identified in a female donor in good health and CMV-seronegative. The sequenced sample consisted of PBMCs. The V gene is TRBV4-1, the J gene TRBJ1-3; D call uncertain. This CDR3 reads CASSQVFLSGNTIYF. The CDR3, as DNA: TGCGCCAGCAGCCAAGTTTTTCTCTCTGGAAACACCATATATTTT.